One and the same sample provided the 21 T cell receptor beta chains below, sequenced in a study of T cells in Graves' hyperthyroidism and ophthalmopathy. RNA transcripts gave rise to amplified TCR beta CDR3 regions. The HTBI set primed first-round TCR CDR3 RT-PCR. TCRdb recomputed calls from the multiplex PCR reads with MiXCR, one row per CDR3 protein. Altogether some 770,000 distinct CDR3 sequences are present, about 15% being singletons, with the ten largest covering approximately 8.4%. Sequencing was carried out using blood. These TCRs come from a man younger than 30 with Graves' hyperthyroidism.

This chain links TRBV7-9 with TRBJ2-7; D unresolved. The V gene's germline CDR1 is SEHNR and CDR2 FQNEAQ (reference sequence). V was clipped by 5 bases and J by 2 bases, with 13 bases between them. The CDR3 extends over 14 amino acids. CDR3 in amino acids: CASSPSDGAYEQYF. The DNA of the CDR3 is TGTGCCAGCAGCCCCTCGGACGGAGCCTACGAGCAGTACTTC.

A note on this clonotype: The junction differs from germline at one of its ends, possibly a read error. V gene TRBV28 combines with J gene TRBJ2-7; D is unclear. Germline CDR1 MDHEN, CDR2 SYDVKM. The CDR3 is made up of 13 amino acids. CDR3 residues: CASTKGGSYEQYF. DNA for the CDR3: TGCGCCAGCACCAAGGGCGGATCCTACGAGCAGTACTTC. The whole variable domain, remainder taken from reference TRBV28 and TRBJ2-7, is DVKVTQSSRYLVKRTGEKVFLECVQDMDHENMFWYRQDPGLGLRLIYFSYDVKMKEKGDIPEGYSVSREKKERFSLILESASTNQTSMYLCASTKGGSYEQYFGPGTRLTVT.

This clonotype came up a few times. The rearrangement uses TRBV2 and TRBJ1-6; no definite D call. V gave up 4 bases and J gave up 6 bases, with 13 bases separating them. This CDR3 contains 15 residues. The V gene's germline CDR1 is SNHLY and CDR2 FYNNEI. The CDR3 here is CASSVGRLTNSPLHF. Here the CDR3 DNA reads TGTGCCAGCAGTGTTGGGAGGCTAACTAATTCACCCCTCCACTTT.

This clonotype was found a few times. The chain uses TRBV7-2 and TRBJ2-3; possibly TRBD1 or TRBD2 for D (5 bases each). This CDR3 has 14 residues. The ends were cut back, 3 bases at V and 3 bases at J, with 10 bases in the middle. Germline lookup yields CDR1 SGHTA and CDR2 FQGNSA. The CDR3 bases are TGTGCCAGCAGCTTCGGGTGGGGGACAGATACGCAGTATTTT. It encodes CASSFGWGTDTQYF. Filled out from reference TRBV7-2 and TRBJ2-3, the complete variable domain reads GAGVSQSPSNKVTEKGKDVELRCDPISGHTALYWYRQSLGQGLEFLIYFQGNSAPDKSGLPSDRFSAERTGGSVSTLTIQRTQQEDSAVYLCASSFGWGTDTQYFGPGTRLTVL.

The chain uses TRBV7-2 and TRBJ2-4; TRBD1 matches 7 bases. The CDR3 has 13 amino acids. From germline, CDR1 is SGHTA and CDR2 FQGNSA. The junction had 6 bases not matched to a gene; V was cut back by 5 bases and J by 8 bases. The chain's CDR3 is CASSPQGWDIQYF. CDR3 nucleotides: TGTGCCAGCAGCCCACAGGGGTGGGACATTCAGTACTTC.

This clonotype was observed at least ten times. The rearrangement links TRBV6-2 or TRBV6-3 to TRBJ2-1; tentative D call: TRBD2 (5 bases). Deletions cut 0 bases from V and 5 bases from J, with 20 bases between. The CDR3 covers 18 residues. Germline V lookup: CDR1 MNHEY, CDR2 SVGEGT. The CDR3 here is CASSYSDFREGADNEQFF. CDR3 sequence (DNA): TGTGCCAGCAGTTACTCGGATTTCCGGGAAGGCGCTGACAATGAGCAGTTCTTC.

This clonotype has at least ten counts. CDR3: CASSSLTSGSDTDTQYF. The DNA for the CDR3 is TGTGCCAGCAGTTCATTGACTAGCGGGAGTGACACAGATACGCAGTATTTT. The chain couples TRBV27 to TRBJ2-3; 12 bases fit TRBD2. This CDR3 contains 17 residues. J was trimmed by 2 bases and V by 4 bases; bases with no gene match: 7. Germline V gene data show CDR1 as MNHEY and CDR2 as SMNVEV (reference sequence).

This clonotype was counted a few times. The chain uses TRBV20-1 and TRBJ2-1, with a possible D match to TRBD2 (5 bases). The CDR3 contains 13 residues. V dropped 2 bases and J dropped 6 bases, with 11 bases sitting between them. Germline-derived CDR1 and CDR2 are DFQATT and SNEGSKA (reference sequence). CDR3 DNA: TGCAGTGCTAGAAATCAGGCGGGCAATGAGCAGTTCTTC. It is translated as CSARNQAGNEQFF.

This clonotype was recorded many times. CDR3 sequence: CASGLRVTDTQYF. Here the CDR3 DNA reads TGTGCCAGCGGGCTTAGGGTCACAGATACGCAGTATTTT. The gene calls are TRBV12-3 or TRBV12-4 and TRBJ2-3; D gene ambiguous. CDR3 size: 13 residues. V dropped 8 bases and J dropped 2 bases, with 11 bases sitting between them.

The chain joins TRBV7-9 to TRBJ2-5, with D uncertain. The V end was cut by 5 bases, the J end by 2 bases, with 24 bases between. Germline V gene sequence: CDR1 SEHNR, CDR2 FQNEAQ (reference sequence). The CDR3 has 18 amino acids. This chain's CDR3 is CASSPIYSDARLQETQYF. As DNA, the CDR3 is TGTGCCAGCAGCCCTATATATTCCGACGCGCGTTTACAAGAGACCCAGTACTTC.

This clonotype was seen ten or more times. The chain uses TRBV3-1 and TRBJ2-1; no clear D. The germline V and J ends were trimmed by 3 bases and 0 bases, with 9 bases remaining between them. CDR3 length equals 15 residues. Germline values: CDR1 LGHDT, CDR2 YNNKEL (reference sequence). CDR3 region: CASSQPVGSYNEQFF. For the CDR3, the DNA is TGTGCCAGCAGCCAGCCGGTTGGCTCCTACAATGAGCAGTTCTTC.

This clonotype appeared many times. The genes are TRBV2 and TRBJ2-2, with 11 positions matching TRBD2. After removal of 6 bases from V and 4 bases from J, the junction contained 1 base not matched to a gene. The length of the CDR3 is 14 residues. Germline values: CDR1 SNHLY, CDR2 FYNNEI. Here the CDR3 reads CASRGTSGTGELFF. The CDR3 DNA sequence: TGTGCCAGCAGAGGGACTAGCGGCACCGGGGAGCTGTTTTTT. Using reference TRBV2 and TRBJ2-2 for the parts outside the CDR3, the full variable domain is EPEVTQTPSHQVTQMGQEVILRCVPISNHLYFYWYRQILGQKVEFLVSFYNNEISEKSEIFDDQFSVERPDGSNFTLKIRSTKLEDSAMYFCASRGTSGTGELFFGEGSRLTVL.

A few counts support this clonotype. Here the CDR3 omits its conserved ending phenylalanine or tryptophan, so a read error is the likely source. The chain couples TRBV28 to TRBJ1-2, with 9 bases fitting TRBD1. V lost 6 bases, J lost 6 bases, and 8 bases stayed unmatched. The CDR3 runs 14 residues. From germline, CDR1 is MDHEN and CDR2 SYDVKM. The CDR3 nucleotides read TGTGCCAGCAGCGGGGACAGGGCATTTGATGGCTACACCATC. This codes for CASSGDRAFDGYTI.

This clonotype was seen repeatedly, ten times or more. V and J are TRBV11-3 and TRBJ2-1; the match to TRBD2 covers 8 bases. The CDR3 totals 18 residues. Germline CDR1 is SGHNT and CDR2 is YENEEA. V was clipped by 0 bases and J by 5 bases; unmatched bases: 12. The CDR3 nucleotides are TGTGCCAGCAGCTTAGATGGGGGGCCGCGGGGGGTGAACAATGAGCAGTTCTTC. Protein: CASSLDGGPRGVNNEQFF.

V gene TRBV3-1 combines with J gene TRBJ2-7; 8 bases align to TRBD1. With V trimmed by 4 bases and J by 2 bases, 7 bases remained unmatched. This CDR3 region has 15 residues. Germline V gives CDR1 LGHDT, CDR2 YNNKEL (reference sequence). The CDR3 coding sequence is TGTGCCAGCAGCCCCGCAACAGGGGGACCCTACGAGCAGTACTTC. Translated, it gives CASSPATGGPYEQYF.

This clonotype was recorded at least ten times. The genes are TRBV6-1 and TRBJ2-1; TRBD1 matches 7 bases. The CDR3 contains 13 residues. Germline loops: CDR1 MNHNS, CDR2 SASEGT. V trimming: 8 bases; J trimming: 5 bases; junction bases outside the gene matches: 6. In DNA, the CDR3 is TGTGCCAGCTGGGGACAGAATAACAATGAGCAGTTCTTC. It is translated as CASWGQNNNEQFF.

This clonotype was seen a few times. This rearrangement joins TRBV11-2 to TRBJ2-1; D is possibly TRBD2 (7 bases). The length of the CDR3 is 17 residues. The germline V gene has CDR1 SGHAT and CDR2 FQNNGV. Between the trimmed V and J ends, which lost 3 bases and 2 bases, there was a span of 17 bases. DNA of the CDR3: TGTGCCAGCAGCTTCCTCCCCGGGGGGCTCACCTACAATGAGCAGTTCTTC. Its translation: CASSFLPGGLTYNEQFF. The full variable domain, its missing parts supplied by reference TRBV11-2 and TRBJ2-1, is EAGVAQSPRYKIIEKRQSVAFWCNPISGHATLYWYQQILGQGPKLLIQFQNNGVVDDSQLPKDRFSAERLKGVDSTLKIQPAKLEDSAVYLCASSFLPGGLTYNEQFFGPGTRLTVL.

V is TRBV2 and J is TRBJ1-1, with unresolved D. This CDR3 has 13 residues. Between the trimmed V and J ends, which lost 6 bases and 11 bases, there was a span of 19 bases. Looked up from germline, CDR1 is SNHLY and CDR2 is FYNNEI. The DNA of the CDR3 is TGTGCCAGCAGCGAATCGTTTACTCGTATGGCTTTCTTT. Protein product: CASSESFTRMAFF.

This chain links TRBV29-1 with TRBJ2-1; D unresolved. V was trimmed by 0 bases and J by 5 bases, leaving 14 bases between them. The CDR3 loop spans 15 amino acids. The germline CDR1 and CDR2 sequences are SQVTM and ANQGSEA. Here the CDR3 reads CSVEDSMGADNEQFF. CDR3 DNA: TGCAGCGTTGAAGATTCGATGGGCGCCGACAATGAGCAGTTCTTC.

The chain recombines TRBV5-6 with TRBJ2-7; D may be TRBD1 or TRBD2 (5 bases each). CDR3 size: 18 residues. Deletions cut 5 bases from V and 4 bases from J, with 28 bases between. Germline V gives CDR1 SGHDT, CDR2 YYEEEE. DNA of the CDR3: TGTGCCAGCAGAAAACTAGAACCTGGGAATGGGGGAAGTTACGAGCAGTACTTC. Amino acids: CASRKLEPGNGGSYEQYF.

There are a few counts of this clonotype. V and J are TRBV7-3 and TRBJ1-2, with D hard to call. V gave up 7 bases and J gave up 4 bases, with 22 bases separating them. CDR3 length: 16 amino acids. In germline, CDR1 is SGHTA, CDR2 FQGTGA. CDR3 protein: CASNPPFGRRSYGYTF. For the CDR3, the DNA is TGTGCCAGCAACCCCCCATTTGGGAGGCGAAGCTATGGCTACACCTTC.